This T cell receptor beta chain comes out of a study of blood T cell repertoires in COVID-19. Original processing methods: How many nucleated cells were present was estimated from reference gene primer amplification. The data were produced by immunoSEQ multiplex PCR, yet TCRdb's version contains in-frame clones alone and is incomplete. V and J calls and clone size are copied from that table; D and trimming were computed from the DNA. The sample has 300,000 or so clones; roughly 90% are singletons. Trimming stripped 0 bases from V and 8 bases from J, with 11 bases between. Germline V gives CDR1 SGHRS, CDR2 YFSETQ. This CDR3 is built from 13 residues.

This receptor was obtained from a young man who had recovered from COVID-19. The sample was peripheral blood. V gene TRBV5-1 combines with J gene TRBJ1-1, with a weak D call TRBD1 (6 bases). The CDR3 DNA reads TGCGCCAGCAGCTTGGAGGCAGGGGCCGAAGCTTTCTTT. Protein: CASSLEAGAEAFF.